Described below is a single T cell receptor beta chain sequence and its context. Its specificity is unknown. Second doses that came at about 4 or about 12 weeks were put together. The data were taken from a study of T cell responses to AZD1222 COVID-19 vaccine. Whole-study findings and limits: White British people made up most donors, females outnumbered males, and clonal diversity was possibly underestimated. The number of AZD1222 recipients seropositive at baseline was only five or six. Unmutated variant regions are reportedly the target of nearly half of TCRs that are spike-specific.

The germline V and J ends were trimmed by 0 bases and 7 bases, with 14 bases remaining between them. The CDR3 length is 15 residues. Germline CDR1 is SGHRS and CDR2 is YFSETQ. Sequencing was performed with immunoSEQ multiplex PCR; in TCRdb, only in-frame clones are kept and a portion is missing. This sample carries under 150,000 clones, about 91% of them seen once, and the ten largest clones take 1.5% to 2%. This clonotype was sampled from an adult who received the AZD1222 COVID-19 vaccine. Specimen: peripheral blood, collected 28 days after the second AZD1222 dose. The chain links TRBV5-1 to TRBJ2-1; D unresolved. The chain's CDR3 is CASSLGGRLGNEQFF. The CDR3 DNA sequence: TGCGCCAGCAGCTTGGGTGGCAGATTGGGGAATGAGCAGTTCTTC.